These T cell receptor beta chains were read from a single sample in a study of identifying expanded T cells in peripheral blood. This table comes from immunoSEQ multiplex PCR, and its TCRdb copy is limited to in-frame clones, with some not included. The repertoire includes over 90,000 clones, approximately 90% of them detected once, and less than 15% sits in the top ten. The sequenced sample consisted of blood. These receptor sequences come from a person aged 18 to 69 in good health. The CDR3 runs from the conserved cysteine through the conserved F or W. D genes are given only for firm matches. Size is stated for part of the rows, as once, few or many counts, or as a class when the clone is expanded.

d_call,clone_size,j_call,v_call,cdr3_nt,cdr3_aa
-,many,TRBJ2-2,TRBV9,TGTGCCAGCAGCGAAGTCACCGGGGAGCTGTTTTTT,CASSEVTGELFF
-,-,TRBJ2-3,TRBV11-2,TGTGCCAGCAGCTTAGGACGGGACATCCAAGCGCAGTATTTT,CASSLGRDIQAQYF
-,-,TRBJ2-7,TRBV6-6,TGTGCCAGCAGTTACACAGCTACTTCCTACGAGCAGTACTTC,CASSYTATSYEQYF
-,-,TRBJ2-2,TRBV7-6,TGTGCCAGCAGCTTAGAAGGCGGGTATAACACCGGGGAGCTGTTTTTT,CASSLEGGYNTGELFF
-,-,TRBJ1-3,TRBV9,TGTGCCAGCAGCGACCCGGCGGGGGCCAGAGAAAGAAACACCATATATTTT,CASSDPAGARERNTIYF
-,-,TRBJ2-1,TRBV10-3,TGTGCCATCATTCAATCTTCGAACTACAATGAGCAGTTCTTC,CAIIQSSNYNEQFF
-,-,TRBJ2-1,TRBV30,TGTGCCTGGAGTGACCTCCCGGTCCCGGATGAGCAGTTCTTC,CAWSDLPVPDEQFF
-,once,TRBJ2-7,TRBV19,TGTGCCAGTAGTAGAGAGGGTGTGGGCTACGAGCAGTACTTC,CASSREGVGYEQYF
TRBD1,-,TRBJ2-1,TRBV19,TGTGCCAGTAGTGAGGGACAGGGGTCCCACAATGAGCAGTTCTTC,CASSEGQGSHNEQFF
-,-,TRBJ2-7,TRBV6-1,TGTGCCAGCAGTGAGGACCCCTCCTACGAGCAGTACTTC,CASSEDPSYEQYF
-,-,TRBJ2-7,TRBV27,TGTGCCAGCAGCCCAAACACCTACGAGCAGTACTTC,CASSPNTYEQYF
-,-,TRBJ2-3,TRBV27,TGTGCCAGCAGCCGGCAATTTCTTCGTGGGGAGGATACGCAGTATTTT,CASSRQFLRGEDTQYF
TRBD1,-,TRBJ2-7,TRBV4-3,TGCGCCAGCAGCCAAGATCCAGGGGGACAGGCAGCCTACGAGCAGTACTTC,CASSQDPGGQAAYEQYF
-,-,TRBJ1-2,TRBV7-9,TGTGCCAGCAGCTTAGACAGTCGGCCCGTCGCCTTC,CASSLDSRPVAF
-,-,TRBJ1-1,TRBV4-1,TGCGCCAGCAGCCAAGACGAAGGAACGAACACTGAAGCTTTCTTT,CASSQDEGTNTEAFF
-,-,TRBJ1-2,TRBV6-5,TGTGCCAGCAGTTACTCGATTCGTCAGTTGGGTGGCTACACCTTC,CASSYSIRQLGGYTF
TRBD1,-,TRBJ1-4,TRBV9,TGTGCCAGCAGCCAAACAGGGGGCGGTGAAAAACTGTTTTTT,CASSQTGGGEKLFF
-,once,TRBJ1-1,TRBV10-3,TGTGCCATCATGGGGTATGGCACTGAAGCTTTCTTT,CAIMGYGTEAFF
-,-,TRBJ2-5,TRBV25-1,TGTGCCAGCAGTGAATACCGGGACTTTCAAGAGACCCAGTACTTC,CASSEYRDFQETQYF
TRBD2,-,TRBJ2-5,TRBV28,TGTGTTACGGGGGGGCCGAGGACCCAGTACTTC,CVTGGPRTQYF
-,-,TRBJ1-1,TRBV2,TGTGCCAGCAGTGAAGATCAGGGTGCGAACACTGAAGCTTTCTTT,CASSEDQGANTEAFF
TRBD1,-,TRBJ1-1,TRBV7-9,TGTGCCAGCAGCTCGACAGGGTGGCCTGAAGCTTTCTTT,CASSSTGWPEAFF
-,-,TRBJ2-2,TRBV2,TGTGCCAGCAGGGCCCGTGGGGGGTACACCGGGGAGCTGTTTTTT,CASRARGGYTGELFF
-,-,TRBJ1-2,TRBV5-6,TGTGCCAGCAGCTTGGCGGCAGGGATCAAAGGGGACTATGGCTACACCTTC,CASSLAAGIKGDYGYTF
TRBD1,few,TRBJ1-6,TRBV7-2,TGTGCCAGCAGCTTGTGGGACAGCAGCAATAATTCACCCCTCCACTTT,CASSLWDSSNNSPLHF
-,-,TRBJ2-3,TRBV19,TGTGCCAGTAGTAATCGACGTGGGGGGCCAGATACGCAGTATTTT,CASSNRRGGPDTQYF
TRBD1,-,TRBJ1-1,TRBV7-3,TGTGCCAGCAGCCCGGGACAGGGTGCTGAAGCTTTCTTT,CASSPGQGAEAFF